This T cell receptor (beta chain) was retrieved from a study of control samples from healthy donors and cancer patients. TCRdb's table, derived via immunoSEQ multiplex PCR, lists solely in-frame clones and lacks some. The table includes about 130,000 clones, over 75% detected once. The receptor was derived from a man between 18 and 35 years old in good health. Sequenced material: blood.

CDR3 in amino acids: CASSLRQGETEAFF. The CDR3 nucleotides are TGCGCCAGCAGCTTGCGACAGGGCGAGACTGAAGCTTTCTTT. The rearrangement uses TRBV5-1 and TRBJ1-1, with 7 nucleotides matching TRBD1. Trimming cost V 1 base and J 5 bases; bases outside gene matches: 5. Germline CDR1 SGHRS, CDR2 YFSETQ. The CDR3 is 14 residues long.